This T cell receptor (beta chain) is from a study of response to subunit inactivated influenza vaccine. The CDR3 loop spans 14 amino acids. Trimming removed 3 bases at V and 6 bases at J, with 16 bases between. Germline assignment: CDR1 SGHRS and CDR2 YFSETQ. Each CDR3 protein is one row after TCRdb ran MiXCR on the RT-PCR reads. The data show more than 500,000 distinct CDR3 sequences, roughly 10% seen once. These data are also associated with another study on T cells expressing NK-cell markers. That paper notes: Template switching by 5'RACE with UMIs generated the TCR beta cDNA. CD8+ T cells in 5 or 6 donors included dominant NKG2C+ clonotypes at about 1.0-8%.

The rearrangement joins TRBV5-1 to TRBJ2-7, with a possible D match to TRBD2 (5 bases). Specimen: PBMCs from blood, collected on the day of vaccination. This TCR came from a man aged 45 to 65 who received an inactivated influenza vaccine. CDR3 in DNA: TGCGCCAGCAGCTCGGGATTTCAGGCGGCCGAGCAGTACTTC. This codes for CASSSGFQAAEQYF.